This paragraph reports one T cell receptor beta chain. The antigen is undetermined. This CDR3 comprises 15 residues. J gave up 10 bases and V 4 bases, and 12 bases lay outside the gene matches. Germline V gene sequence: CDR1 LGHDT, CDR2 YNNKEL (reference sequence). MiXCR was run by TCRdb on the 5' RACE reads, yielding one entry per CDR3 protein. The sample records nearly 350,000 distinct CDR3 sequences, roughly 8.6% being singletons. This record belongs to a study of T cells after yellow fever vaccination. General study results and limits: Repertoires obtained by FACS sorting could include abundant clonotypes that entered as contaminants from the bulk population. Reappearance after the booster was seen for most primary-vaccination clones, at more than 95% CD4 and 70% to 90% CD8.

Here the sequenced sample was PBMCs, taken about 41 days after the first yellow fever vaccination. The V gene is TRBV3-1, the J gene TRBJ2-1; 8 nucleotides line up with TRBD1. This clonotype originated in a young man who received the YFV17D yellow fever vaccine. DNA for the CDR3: TGTGCCAGCAGCCGCGACTGGACAGGGACGGGAGAGCAGTTCTTC. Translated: CASSRDWTGTGEQFF.